This T cell receptor (beta chain) comes out of a study of spatial heterogeneity in lung cancer. Study as a whole: Sequences of the beta chain were consistently detected in greater numbers than alpha-chain sequences. Each distinct TCR and UMI combination averaged more than ten appearances in raw reads.

This clonotype was counted a single time. No antigen is known for it. Just one base apart from a much larger clone, this may be a read error. Time point reported: blood at routine non-recurrence follow-up after resection. Without sorting, whole RNA was sequenced from tumor, nontumor lung or frozen PBMC. TCRdb fed the 5' RACE reads into MiXCR, producing one record per CDR3 protein. The table records about 36,000 distinct CDR3 sequences, around 7.6% of them present only once. Study conclusions and caveats: Blood contained ubiquitous expanded tumor TCRs more at resection than at follow-up.

CDR1 and CDR2 from the germline V gene are GTSNPN and SVGIG (reference sequence). The CDR3 sequence is 11 residues long. The source of this sequence is a male donor with early-stage non-small cell lung cancer. The chain has TRBV30 and TRBJ2-2, with D unresolved. Sequencing used PBMCs, obtained at follow-up. The CDR3 nucleotides read TGTGCCCGGAGTGTAGTAGGGGAGCTGTTTTTT. Its protein product is CARSVVGELFF.